The clone carrying this T cell receptor beta chain was counted a single time. Its target is unknown. Germline assignment: CDR1 PRHDT and CDR2 FYEKMQ (reference sequence). The junction had 8 bases not matched to a gene; V was cut back by 3 bases and J by 7 bases. This CDR3 region has 15 residues. Sequencing libraries made from TCR beta cDNA carried unique molecular identifiers. Each batch of roughly 1 to 10 million T cells produced some 500,000 cDNA molecules. TCRdb processed the PCR reads anew with MiXCR; each CDR3 protein has one entry. The data contain hundreds of thousands of distinct CDR3 sequences, roughly 30% of them singletons. This sample was included in a study of post-analysis software for immune sequencing data. The study's findings and limits: In patients, TRBV5-6, TRBV5-1 and TRBV20-1 belonged to four or five TRBV segments found more frequently than in controls.

This chain connects TRBV13 to TRBJ2-1, with 8 nucleotides matching TRBD2. The clonotype originates from a girl between 10 and 17 years old with multiple sclerosis. The specimen was blood. The CDR3 reads CASSFTSGRRNEQFF. The CDR3 region has the DNA TGTGCCAGCAGCTTTACGAGCGGGAGACGTAATGAGCAGTTCTTC.